This TCR beta chain comes out of a study of cytomegalovirus exposure and HLA in healthy donors. Regarding the study as a whole: Usually a TCR sequence was rare, but some public TCRs were found in many donors. Most of the CMV-associated TCR beta chains (in a later analysis) appeared to be HLA-restricted. TCR beta chain V- and J-gene trimming was linked, in a later analysis, to a missense variant in DCLRE1C.

The primer mix had 60 Vbeta and 13 Jbeta primers. How the authors handled the data: The authors later counted roughly 79 million unique TCR beta chains, roughly 10 million of them shared. Sequenced by immunoSEQ multiplex PCR; TCRdb stores in-frame clones only, minus some. The V and J calls and clone size were taken over from that table, and D and trimming were inferred from the DNA. The sample totals tens of thousands of clones. Remarks on this clone: Its antigen remains unidentified.

This receptor was obtained from a middle-aged man in good health and CMV-seronegative. The sequenced sample was PBMCs.

In nucleotides, the CDR3 is TGTGCCAGCAGCCTCGGACTACCCCCTAACTATGGCTACACCTTC. It specifies CASSLGLPPNYGYTF. The V and J genes are TRBV28 and TRBJ1-2, with D uncertain. Per the germline V gene, CDR1 is MDHEN and CDR2 is SYDVKM. Between the trimmed V and J ends, which lost 6 bases and 0 bases, there was a span of 14 bases. The CDR3 contains 15 residues.